What follows are 4 T cell receptor beta chains derived from one specimen sequenced in a study of regulatory T cells in long-lasting Graves disease. Time point in this sample: persistent/refractory GD, antithyroid drugs over 5 years with positive TRAb. From RNA extracted from PBMCs, the TCR library was made. Arm-PCR of CDR3 regions and iRepertoire HTBI primers were the basis on which TCR beta libraries were built. TCRdb reprocessed the multiplex PCR reads with MiXCR, giving one entry per CDR3 protein. The sample contains approximately 440,000 distinct CDR3 sequences, 23% of which appear only once. Sequenced here: peripheral blood mononuclear cells (PBMCs), sampled when the disease was refractory, from a patient treated with antithyroid drugs. The receptor set was obtained from a female donor with Graves disease.

This chain links TRBV7-9 with TRBJ1-2; D possibly corresponds to TRBD1 (5 bases). The CDR3 spans 15 residues. Trimming took 3 bases from V and 6 from J, leaving 17 bases between them. Germline V gives CDR1 SEHNR, CDR2 FQNEAQ (reference sequence). CDR3 sequence reads: CASSFLNGGADGYTF. Written as DNA, the CDR3 is TGTGCCAGCAGCTTCCTAAACGGGGGTGCGGATGGCTACACCTTC.

This clonotype has just a few counts. This chain links TRBV19 with TRBJ2-6; D not certain. Germline lookup yields CDR1 LNHDA and CDR2 SQIVND (reference sequence). V gave up 6 bases and J gave up 0 bases, with 18 bases separating them. The length of the CDR3 is 18 residues. The CDR3 sequence is CASRSAPGIRSGANVLTF. The CDR3 coding sequence is TGTGCCAGTAGGTCCGCTCCGGGCATCCGCTCTGGGGCCAACGTCCTGACTTTC.

This clonotype was detected ten times or more. The chain is built from TRBV2 and TRBJ2-2, with no clear D. CDR3 length: 12 amino acids. Trimming stripped 5 bases from V and 1 base from J, with 2 bases between. From germline, CDR1 is SNHLY and CDR2 FYNNEI. This CDR3 is CASSWNTGELFF. The CDR3 DNA sequence: TGTGCCAGCAGTTGGAACACCGGGGAGCTGTTTTTT.

This clonotype came up many times. The chain is built from TRBV2 and TRBJ1-1; D gene ambiguous. V was pared by 8 bases and J by 6 bases, with 16 bases between. The CDR3 extends over 13 amino acids. CDR1 is SNHLY, CDR2 FYNNEI, per germline. This chain's CDR3 is CASRGGGQAEAFF. The CDR3 coding sequence is TGTGCCAGCCGAGGAGGAGGGCAAGCTGAAGCTTTCTTT.